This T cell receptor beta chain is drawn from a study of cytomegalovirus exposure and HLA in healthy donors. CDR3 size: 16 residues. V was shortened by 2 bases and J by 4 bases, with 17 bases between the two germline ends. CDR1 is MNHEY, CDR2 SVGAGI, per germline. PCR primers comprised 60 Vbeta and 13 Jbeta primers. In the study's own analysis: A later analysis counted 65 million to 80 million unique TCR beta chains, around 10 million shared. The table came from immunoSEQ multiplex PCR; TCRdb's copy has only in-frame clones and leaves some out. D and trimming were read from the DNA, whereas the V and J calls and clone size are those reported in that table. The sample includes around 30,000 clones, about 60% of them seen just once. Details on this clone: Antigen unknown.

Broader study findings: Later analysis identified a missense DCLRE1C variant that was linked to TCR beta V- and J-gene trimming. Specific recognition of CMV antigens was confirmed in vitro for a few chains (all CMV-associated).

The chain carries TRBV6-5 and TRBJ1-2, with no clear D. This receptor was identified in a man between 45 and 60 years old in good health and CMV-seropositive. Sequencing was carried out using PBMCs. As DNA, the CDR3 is TGTGCCAGCAGTTACCGCCAGGCCCCAGGAGGCTATGGCTACACCTTC. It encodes CASSYRQAPGGYGYTF.